Presented here are 16 T cell receptor beta chains from one specimen sequenced in a study of shared clonotypes between healthy human individuals (dated by TCRdb to the early 2020s). Library prep was done by the immunoSEQ multiplex PCR assay. Here the immuneACCESS table is served through TCRdb, limited to in-frame sequences with V and J called. Missing clones are a known gap in these copies; in checked studies unresolved V genes cover under half, and the rest lacks a known reason. The sample has about a million clones on record, roughly 80% of them singletons. Of the sample, 0.85% to 1% is held by the ten largest clones. Sequenced sample: memory CD4+ T cells from PBMCs. The sample's cell subset or site label, decoded: CD45RA-negative fraction. The receptor source for this set is a man in his late teens or twenties in good health. Some clones in this sample may be carry-over from other donors' samples.

The chain joins TRBV2 to TRBJ2-2; 9 bases match TRBD2. CDR3 length: 14 amino acids. Germline loops: CDR1 SNHLY, CDR2 FYNNEI. Trimming cost V 6 bases and J 6 bases; bases outside gene matches: 5. The CDR3 DNA reads TGTGCCAGCAGGCCGGGACTAGCCGCCGGGGAGCTGTTTTTT. Protein sequence: CASRPGLAAGELFF. The full variable domain, with the rest looked up from reference TRBV2 and TRBJ2-2, is EPEVTQTPSHQVTQMGQEVILRCVPISNHLYFYWYRQILGQKVEFLVSFYNNEISEKSEIFDDQFSVERPDGSNFTLKIRSTKLEDSAMYFCASRPGLAAGELFFGEGSRLTVL.

This clone was seen once. The chain combines TRBV9 with TRBJ1-2; perhaps TRBD1 as D (5 bases). Between the trimmed V and J ends, which lost 4 bases and 2 bases, there was a span of 15 bases. The CDR3 has 15 amino acids. Germline CDR1 is SGDLS and CDR2 is YYNGEE. CDR3 sequence (DNA): TGTGCCAGCAGCCCTCGGGGGGGACCCAACTATGGCTACACCTTC. It codes for CASSPRGGPNYGYTF.

The CDR3 loop is CASRRTLRENTEAFF. DNA for the CDR3: TGTGCCAGCAGACGGACTCTGAGGGAGAACACTGAAGCTTTCTTT. This chain joins TRBV9 and TRBJ1-1; no firm D call. Deletions cut 5 bases from V and 1 base from J, with 15 bases between. Germline V CDR1 and CDR2: SGDLS, YYNGEE. CDR3 length: 15 amino acids. The variable domain in full, completed from reference TRBV9 and TRBJ1-1, reads DSGVTQTPKHLITATGQRVTLRCSPRSGDLSVYWYQQSLDQGLQFLIQYYNGEERAKGNILERFSAQQFPDLHSELNLSSLELGDSALYFCASRRTLRENTEAFFGQGTRLTVV.

The V gene is TRBV2, the J gene TRBJ2-7, with 11 positions matching TRBD2. Germline CDR1 SNHLY, CDR2 FYNNEI. Trimming removed 6 bases from V and 3 bases from J; junction bases left unmatched: 4. This CDR3 has 14 amino acids. This chain's CDR3 is CASRMTSGNYEQYF. In nucleotides, the CDR3 is TGTGCCAGCAGAATGACTAGCGGGAACTACGAGCAGTACTTC.

The genes are TRBV28 and TRBJ2-7; no clear D gene. The CDR3 is 10 residues long. V dropped 7 bases and J dropped 4 bases, with 5 bases sitting between them. Germline assignment: CDR1 MDHEN and CDR2 SYDVKM. CDR3 DNA: TGTGCCAGCATGGGGTACGAGCAGTACTTC. Translated, it gives CASMGYEQYF. Full variable domain (outside the CDR3, taken from reference TRBV28 and TRBJ2-7): DVKVTQSSRYLVKRTGEKVFLECVQDMDHENMFWYRQDPGLGLRLIYFSYDVKMKEKGDIPEGYSVSREKKERFSLILESASTNQTSMYLCASMGYEQYFGPGTRLTVT.

The chain recombines TRBV5-1 with TRBJ2-3; D unclear. The V end lost 0 bases, the J end lost 3 bases, and 8 bases lay between the germline ends. The germline V gene has CDR1 SGHRS and CDR2 YFSETQ. The CDR3 runs 14 residues. The CDR3: CASSLGKVTDTQYF. CDR3 DNA sequence: TGCGCCAGCAGCTTGGGCAAAGTAACAGATACGCAGTATTTT.

This clone was seen a few times. This chain joins TRBV28 and TRBJ2-7, with 9 bases fitting TRBD2. CDR1 is MDHEN, CDR2 SYDVKM, per germline. The trim removed 8 bases at V and 4 bases at J, leaving 6 bases unmatched. The CDR3 loop spans 13 amino acids. CDR3 region: CASGPGLAYEQYF. CDR3 nucleotides: TGTGCCAGCGGACCGGGACTAGCTTACGAGCAGTACTTC. Full variable domain (missing parts from reference TRBV28 and TRBJ2-7): DVKVTQSSRYLVKRTGEKVFLECVQDMDHENMFWYRQDPGLGLRLIYFSYDVKMKEKGDIPEGYSVSREKKERFSLILESASTNQTSMYLCASGPGLAYEQYFGPGTRLTVT.

Note on this clone: Other DNA sequences of this sample code for an identical CDR3. V gene TRBV28 combines with J gene TRBJ2-3, with 7 nucleotides matching TRBD2. This CDR3 comprises 14 residues. Looked up from germline, CDR1 is MDHEN and CDR2 is SYDVKM. Losses at the gene ends were 2 bases for V and 4 bases for J; bases not matched to a gene: 3. The CDR3 bases are TGTGCCAGCAGTTTAGCGGGAGAGGCAGATACGCAGTATTTT. Translating it yields CASSLAGEADTQYF.

The chain carries TRBV6-1 and TRBJ2-7; weak D call: TRBD2 (5 bases). V lost 6 bases and J lost 3, with 15 bases in between. The CDR3 has 14 amino acids. CDR1 and CDR2 (germline): MNHNS, SASEGT. The CDR3 nucleotides are TGTGCCAGCAGGCTTGGGAGCTTACTCTACGAGCAGTACTTC. Protein product: CASRLGSLLYEQYF.

This clone was observed a few times. The genes are TRBV4-3 and TRBJ2-7, with 9 nucleotides matching TRBD1. The CDR3 loop spans 17 amino acids. V gave up 2 bases and J gave up 3 bases; unmatched junction bases: 11. Per germline, CDR1 LGHNA and CDR2 YSLEER. The DNA for the CDR3 is TGCGCCAGCAGCCAAACCCCAGGGACAGGGAATTGCTACGAGCAGTACTTC. Its protein is CASSQTPGTGNCYEQYF.

V usage is TRBV18 and J usage is TRBJ2-2; D perhaps matches TRBD1 (5 bases). Germline loops: CDR1 KGHSH, CDR2 LQKENI. V dropped 6 bases and J dropped 8 bases, with 19 bases sitting between them. The CDR3 consists of 15 residues. The CDR3 nucleotides read TGTGCCAGCTCCCAAAGACAGACCCAAATGGGGGAGCTGTTTTTT. It encodes CASSQRQTQMGELFF.

V is TRBV5-1 and J is TRBJ1-4; 8 bases are a match to TRBD1. CDR3 length equals 16 residues. With 4 bases clipped from V and 4 bases from J, the junction kept 9 bases outside the gene matches. Germline-derived CDR1 and CDR2 are SGHRS and YFSETQ. The CDR3 loop is CASSGPQGARNEKLFF. Here the CDR3 DNA reads TGCGCCAGCAGCGGGCCGCAGGGGGCCCGTAATGAAAAACTGTTTTTT.

This chain connects TRBV27 to TRBJ2-2, with TRBD1 matching 10 bases. The CDR3 spans 15 residues. After removal of 6 bases from V and 6 bases from J, the junction contained 7 bases not matched to a gene. Germline V gene sequence: CDR1 MNHEY, CDR2 SMNVEV (reference sequence). In nucleotides, the CDR3 is TGTGCCAGCAGGGGACAGGGGATGTGGTCCGGGGAGCTGTTTTTT. It translates to CASRGQGMWSGELFF.

The chain is built from TRBV13 and TRBJ2-3; D unresolved. This CDR3 contains 15 residues. Germline-derived CDR1 and CDR2 are PRHDT and FYEKMQ (reference sequence). Trimming removed 0 bases from V and 6 bases from J, with 13 bases in between. CDR3 DNA sequence: TGTGCCAGCAGCTTAGGGTCCGGTGTGCAGGATACGCAGTATTTT. Protein product: CASSLGSGVQDTQYF.

The gene calls are TRBV18 and TRBJ1-2; D is perhaps TRBD1 (5 bases). V lost 5 bases, J lost 7 bases, and 14 bases lay in between. The CDR3 sequence is 13 residues long. The germline CDR1 and CDR2 sequences are KGHSH and LQKENI. The CDR3: CASSAQTDFGYTF. CDR3 DNA sequence: TGTGCCAGCTCAGCCCAGACAGACTTTGGCTACACCTTC.

The chain combines TRBV7-9 with TRBJ2-6; D gene ambiguous. The CDR3 is made up of 16 amino acids. Trimming removed 5 bases at V and 3 bases at J, with 14 bases between. Germline CDR1 reads SEHNR; CDR2 reads FQNEAQ (reference sequence). The CDR3 DNA follows: TGTGCCAGCAGCCGTGAGAGAGTGGTTGGGGCCAACGTCCTGACTTTC. This gives the protein CASSRERVVGANVLTF.